This TCR beta chain was profiled in a study of T cells in Graves' hyperthyroidism and ophthalmopathy. Study-level background: Peripheral blood was acquired at first diagnosis, ahead of any therapy whatsoever.

The germline V gene has CDR1 DFQATT and CDR2 SNEGSKA (reference sequence). Trimming removed 6 bases at V and 1 base at J, with 15 bases between. The CDR3 loop spans 14 amino acids. This clonotype has at least ten counts. Its antigen remains unknown. Regarding the study as a whole: Blood held most thyroid clonotypes expanded above 0.001 frequency. From stable hyperthyroidism, ophthalmopathy was separated by a 13 V-J model.

RNA transcripts gave rise to amplified TCR beta CDR3 regions. RT-PCR in the first round (using the HTBI primer set) targeted the TCR CDR3. From the multiplex PCR reads, TCRdb called clonotypes with MiXCR, one entry per CDR3 protein. The table records around 540,000 distinct CDR3 sequences, 15% to 20% of them present only once. This sequence originates from a woman younger than 45 with Graves' ophthalmopathy. The source material was blood. The chain combines TRBV20-1 with TRBJ1-1, with D possibly being TRBD1 (6 bases). CDR3 in amino acids: CSAPLGGQNTEAFF. CDR3 DNA sequence: TGCAGTGCCCCATTGGGGGGACAGAACACTGAAGCTTTCTTT.